Reported below is one T cell receptor (beta chain). The entry originates in a study of T cell responses to AZD1222 COVID-19 vaccine. Unmatched junction bases numbered 5, after V lost 5 bases and J lost 4 bases. The CDR3 covers 14 residues. Germline V gene data show CDR1 as SGHTA and CDR2 as FQGNSA. Libraries were prepared by immunoSEQ multiplex PCR; TCRdb keeps only in-frame clonotypes and omits some of them. The sample shows approximately 50,000 clones, about three quarters of them seen only once. The sample was peripheral blood, taken on day 0 of AZD1222 vaccination. This sequence originates from an adult in good health. The J gene is TRBJ1-3, the V gene TRBV7-2, with 7 positions matching TRBD1. The CDR3: CASSMTGPGNTIYF. CDR3 sequence (DNA): TGTGCCAGCAGCATGACAGGGCCCGGAAACACCATATATTTT. The full variable domain, its missing parts supplied by reference TRBV7-2 and TRBJ1-3, is GAGVSQSPSNKVTEKGKDVELRCDPISGHTALYWYRQSLGQGLEFLIYFQGNSAPDKSGLPSDRFSAERTGGSVSTLTIQRTQQEDSAVYLCASSMTGPGNTIYFGEGSWLTVV.